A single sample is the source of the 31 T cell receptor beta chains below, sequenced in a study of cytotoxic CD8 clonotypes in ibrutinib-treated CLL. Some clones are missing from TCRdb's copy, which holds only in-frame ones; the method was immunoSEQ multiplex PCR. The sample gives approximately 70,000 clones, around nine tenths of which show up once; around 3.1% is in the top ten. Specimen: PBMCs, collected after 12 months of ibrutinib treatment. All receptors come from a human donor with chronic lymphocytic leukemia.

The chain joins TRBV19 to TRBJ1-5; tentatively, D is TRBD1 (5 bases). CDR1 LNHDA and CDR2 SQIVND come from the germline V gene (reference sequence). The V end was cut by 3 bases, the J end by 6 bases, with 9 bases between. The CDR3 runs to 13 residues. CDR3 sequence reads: CASSIQGGQPQHF. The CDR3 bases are TGTGCCAGTAGTATCCAGGGAGGTCAGCCCCAGCATTTT.

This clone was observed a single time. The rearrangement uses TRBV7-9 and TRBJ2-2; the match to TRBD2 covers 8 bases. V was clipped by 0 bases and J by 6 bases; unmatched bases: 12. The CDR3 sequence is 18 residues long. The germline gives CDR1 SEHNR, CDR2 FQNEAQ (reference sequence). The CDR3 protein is CASSLAAYSGKRAGELFF. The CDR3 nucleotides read TGTGCCAGCAGCTTAGCAGCCTATAGCGGGAAAAGGGCCGGGGAGCTGTTTTTT.

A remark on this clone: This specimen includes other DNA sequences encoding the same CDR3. The CDR3 DNA is TGTGCCAGCAGCGGAAGCTCCTACGAGCAGTACTTC. It specifies CASSGSSYEQYF. The chain links TRBV2 to TRBJ2-7, with no clear D. V lost 6 bases, J lost 0 bases, and 6 bases lay in between. The CDR3 is made up of 12 amino acids. CDR1 is SNHLY and CDR2 is FYNNEI in the germline V gene.

CDR3 in DNA: TGTGCCAGCAGCCAAGCTGGCAGGGACGGAGGAAACACCATATATTTT. Encoded protein: CASSQAGRDGGNTIYF. The rearrangement links TRBV4-2 to TRBJ1-3; TRBD1 is a possible D gene (5 bases). With 1 base removed from V and 4 bases from J, the gap between germline ends came to 14 bases. The CDR3 has 16 amino acids. Per germline, CDR1 LGHNA and CDR2 YNFKEQ.

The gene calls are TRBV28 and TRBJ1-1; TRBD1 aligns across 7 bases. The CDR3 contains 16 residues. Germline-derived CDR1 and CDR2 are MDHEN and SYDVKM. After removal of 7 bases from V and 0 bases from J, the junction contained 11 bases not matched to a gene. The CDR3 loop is CASTLATGPMNTEAFF. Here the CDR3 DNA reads TGTGCCAGCACCCTCGCGACAGGGCCCATGAACACTGAAGCTTTCTTT.

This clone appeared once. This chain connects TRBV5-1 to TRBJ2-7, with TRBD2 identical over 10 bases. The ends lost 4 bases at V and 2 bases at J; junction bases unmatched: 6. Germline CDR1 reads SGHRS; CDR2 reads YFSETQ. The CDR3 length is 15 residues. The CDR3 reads CASSPRTSGPYEQYF. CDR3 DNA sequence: TGCGCCAGCAGCCCAAGGACTAGCGGTCCCTACGAGCAGTACTTC.

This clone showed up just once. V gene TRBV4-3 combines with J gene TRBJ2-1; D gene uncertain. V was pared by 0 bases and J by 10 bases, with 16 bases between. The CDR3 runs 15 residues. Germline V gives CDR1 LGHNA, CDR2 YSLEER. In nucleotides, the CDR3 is TGCGCCAGCAGCCAAGATGGGATGGCCCGGACGGAGCAGTTCTTC. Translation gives CASSQDGMARTEQFF.

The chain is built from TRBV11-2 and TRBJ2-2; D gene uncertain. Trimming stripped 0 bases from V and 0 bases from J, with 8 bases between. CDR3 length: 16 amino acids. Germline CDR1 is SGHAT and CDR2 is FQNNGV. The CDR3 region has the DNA TGTGCCAGCAGCTTAGACGGGCAGGCGAACACCGGGGAGCTGTTTTTT. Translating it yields CASSLDGQANTGELFF.

CDR3 sequence reads: CASSPGRETDTQYF. The CDR3 DNA reads TGTGCCAGCTCACCGGGGCGGGAGACAGATACGCAGTATTTT. This chain joins TRBV18 and TRBJ2-3, with 7 nucleotides matching TRBD2. The germline V gene encodes CDR1 KGHSH and CDR2 LQKENI. Trimming cost V 3 bases and J 3 bases; bases outside gene matches: 3. The CDR3 consists of 14 residues. The whole variable domain, filled in from reference TRBV18 and TRBJ2-3, reads NAGVMQNPRHLVRRRGQEARLRCSPMKGHSHVYWYRQLPEEGLKFMVYLQKENIIDESGMPKERFSAEFPKEGPSILRIQQVVRGDSAAYFCASSPGRETDTQYFGPGTRLTVL.

The CDR3 loop reads CASSLVGIPNTEAFF. The CDR3 nucleotides are TGTGCCAGCAGCTTAGTTGGAATACCCAACACTGAAGCTTTCTTT. The chain combines TRBV11-2 with TRBJ1-1; D is unresolved. This CDR3 has 15 residues. Trimming removed 1 base from V and 2 bases from J, with 11 bases in between. From germline, CDR1 is SGHAT and CDR2 FQNNGV.

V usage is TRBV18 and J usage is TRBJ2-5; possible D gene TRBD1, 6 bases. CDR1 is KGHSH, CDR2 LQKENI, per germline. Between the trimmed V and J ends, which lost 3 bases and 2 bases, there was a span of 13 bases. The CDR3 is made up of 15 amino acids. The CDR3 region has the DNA TGTGCCAGCTCACCGACCGACAGGAGACAAGAGACCCAGTACTTC. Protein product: CASSPTDRRQETQYF.

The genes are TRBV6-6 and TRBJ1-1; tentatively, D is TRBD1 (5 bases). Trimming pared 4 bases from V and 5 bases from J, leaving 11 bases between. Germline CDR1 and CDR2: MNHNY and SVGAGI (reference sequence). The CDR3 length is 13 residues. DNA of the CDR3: TGTGCCAGCAGTTCAGGGTTTCCGACTGAAGCTTTCTTT. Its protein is CASSSGFPTEAFF.

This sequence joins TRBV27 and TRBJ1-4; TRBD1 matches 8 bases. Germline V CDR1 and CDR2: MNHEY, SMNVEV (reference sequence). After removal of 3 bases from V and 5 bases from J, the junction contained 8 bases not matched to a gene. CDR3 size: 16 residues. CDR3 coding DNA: TGTGCCAGCAGTTTCCGGTGGGACAGGCCAAATGAAAAACTGTTTTTT. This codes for CASSFRWDRPNEKLFF.

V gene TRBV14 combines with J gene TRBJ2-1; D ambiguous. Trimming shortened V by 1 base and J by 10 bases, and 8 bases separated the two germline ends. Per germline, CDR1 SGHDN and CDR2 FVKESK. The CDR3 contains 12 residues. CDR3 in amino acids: CASSQVRSEQFF. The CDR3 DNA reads TGTGCCAGCAGCCAAGTTCGAAGCGAGCAGTTCTTC.

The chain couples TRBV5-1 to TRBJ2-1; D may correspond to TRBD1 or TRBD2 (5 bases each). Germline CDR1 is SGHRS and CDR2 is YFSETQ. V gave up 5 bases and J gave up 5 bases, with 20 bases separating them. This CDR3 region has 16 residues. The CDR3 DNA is TGCGCCAGCAGTTACACTCTGGGGGAGTCCCACAATGAGCAGTTCTTC. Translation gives CASSYTLGESHNEQFF.

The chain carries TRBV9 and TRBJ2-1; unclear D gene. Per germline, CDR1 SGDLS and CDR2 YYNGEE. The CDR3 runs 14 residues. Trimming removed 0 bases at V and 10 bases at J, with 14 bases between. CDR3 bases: TGTGCCAGCAGCGTAGGGATTAGCCCCAAAGAGCAGTTCTTC. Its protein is CASSVGISPKEQFF.

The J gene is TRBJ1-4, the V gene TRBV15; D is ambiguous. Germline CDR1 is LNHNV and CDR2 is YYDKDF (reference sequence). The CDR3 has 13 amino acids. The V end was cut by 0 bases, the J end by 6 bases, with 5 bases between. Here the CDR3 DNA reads TGTGCCACCAGCAGAGATGTATATGAAAAACTGTTTTTT. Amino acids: CATSRDVYEKLFF. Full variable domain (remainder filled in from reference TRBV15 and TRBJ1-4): DAMVIQNPRYQVTQFGKPVTLSCSQTLNHNVMYWYQQKSSQAPKLLFHYYDKDFNNEADTPDNFQSRRPNTSFCFLDIRSPGLGDTAMYLCATSRDVYEKLFFGSGTQLSVL.

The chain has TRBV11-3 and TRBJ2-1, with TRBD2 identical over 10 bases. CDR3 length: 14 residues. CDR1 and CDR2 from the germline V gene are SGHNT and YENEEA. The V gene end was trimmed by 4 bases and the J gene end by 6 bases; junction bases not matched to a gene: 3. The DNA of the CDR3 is TGTGCCAGCAGCTCACTAGCGGGAAGCAATGAGCAGTTCTTC. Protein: CASSSLAGSNEQFF.

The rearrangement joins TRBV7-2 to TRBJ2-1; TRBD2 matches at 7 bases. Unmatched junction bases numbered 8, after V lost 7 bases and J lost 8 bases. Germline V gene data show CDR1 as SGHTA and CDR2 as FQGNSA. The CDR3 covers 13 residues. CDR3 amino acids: CASTWERGHEQFF. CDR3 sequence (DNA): TGTGCCAGCACCTGGGAGCGGGGTCATGAGCAGTTCTTC.

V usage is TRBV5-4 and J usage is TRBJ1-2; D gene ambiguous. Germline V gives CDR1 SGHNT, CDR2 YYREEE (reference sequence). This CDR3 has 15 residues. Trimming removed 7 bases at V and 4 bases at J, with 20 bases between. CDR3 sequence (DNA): TGTGCCAGCCGTATGTTCCCAGGAAAGACCTATGGCTACACCTTC. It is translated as CASRMFPGKTYGYTF.

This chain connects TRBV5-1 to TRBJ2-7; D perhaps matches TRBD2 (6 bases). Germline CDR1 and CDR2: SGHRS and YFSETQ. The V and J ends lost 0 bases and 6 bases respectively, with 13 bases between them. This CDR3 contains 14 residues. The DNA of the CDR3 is TGCGCCAGCAGCTTGGGGTCCCTCGGGGGCGAGCAGTACTTC. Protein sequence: CASSLGSLGGEQYF.

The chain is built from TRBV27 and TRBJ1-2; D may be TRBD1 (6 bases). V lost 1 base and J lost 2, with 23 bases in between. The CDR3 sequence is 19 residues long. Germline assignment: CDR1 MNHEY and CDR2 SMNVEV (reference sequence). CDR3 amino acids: CASSLWGAYGRTENYGYTF. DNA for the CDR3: TGTGCCAGCAGTTTATGGGGGGCCTACGGACGGACGGAGAACTATGGCTACACCTTC.

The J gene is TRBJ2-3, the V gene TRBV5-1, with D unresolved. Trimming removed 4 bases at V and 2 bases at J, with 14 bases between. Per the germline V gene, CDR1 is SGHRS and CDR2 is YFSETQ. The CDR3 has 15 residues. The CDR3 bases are TGCGCCAGCAGCCTACCGGGCACTAACACAGATACGCAGTATTTT. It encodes CASSLPGTNTDTQYF.

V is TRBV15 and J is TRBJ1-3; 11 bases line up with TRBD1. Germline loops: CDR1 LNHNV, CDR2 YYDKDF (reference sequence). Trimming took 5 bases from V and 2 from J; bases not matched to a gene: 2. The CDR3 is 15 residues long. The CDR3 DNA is TGTGCCACCAGCCGGGACAGGGGGGCTGGAAACACCATATATTTT. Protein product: CATSRDRGAGNTIYF.

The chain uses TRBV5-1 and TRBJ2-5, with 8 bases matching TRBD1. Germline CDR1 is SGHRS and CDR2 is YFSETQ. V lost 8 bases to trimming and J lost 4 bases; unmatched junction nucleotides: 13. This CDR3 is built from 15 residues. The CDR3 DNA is TGCGCCAGTCAATTTGCAGGGGGCGCGGGAGAGACCCAGTACTTC. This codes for CASQFAGGAGETQYF. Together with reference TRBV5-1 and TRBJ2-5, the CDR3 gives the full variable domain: KAGVTQTPRYLIKTRGQQVTLSCSPISGHRSVSWYQQTPGQGLQFLFEYFSETQRNKGNFPGRFSGRQFSNSRSEMNVSTLELGDSALYLCASQFAGGAGETQYFGPGTRLLVL.

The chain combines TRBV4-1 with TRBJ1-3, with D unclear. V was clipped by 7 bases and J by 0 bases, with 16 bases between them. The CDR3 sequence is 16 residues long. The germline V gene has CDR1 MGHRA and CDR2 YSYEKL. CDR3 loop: CASTSDGGSSGNTIYF. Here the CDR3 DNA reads TGCGCCAGCACCTCGGACGGTGGCAGCTCTGGAAACACCATATATTTT.

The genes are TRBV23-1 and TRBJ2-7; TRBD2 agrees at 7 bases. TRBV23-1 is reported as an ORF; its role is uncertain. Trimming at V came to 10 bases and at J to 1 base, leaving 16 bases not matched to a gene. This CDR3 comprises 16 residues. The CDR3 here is CAISRRAGLTSYEQYF. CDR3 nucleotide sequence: TGCGCCATCTCAAGGAGAGCGGGACTAACATCCTACGAGCAGTACTTC.

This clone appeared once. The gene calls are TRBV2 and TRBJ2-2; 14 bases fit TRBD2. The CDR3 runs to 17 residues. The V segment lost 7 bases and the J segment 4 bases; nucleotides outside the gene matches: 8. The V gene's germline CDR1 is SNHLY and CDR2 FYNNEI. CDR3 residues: CASIGLAGGRGTGELFF. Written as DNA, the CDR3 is TGTGCCAGCATAGGACTAGCGGGAGGACGCGGCACCGGGGAGCTGTTTTTT.

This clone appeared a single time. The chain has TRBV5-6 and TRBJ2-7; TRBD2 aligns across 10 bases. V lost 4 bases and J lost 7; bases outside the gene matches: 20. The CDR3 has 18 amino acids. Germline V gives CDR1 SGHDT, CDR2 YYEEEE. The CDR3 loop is CASSRGIRGLAGAVEQYF. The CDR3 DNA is TGTGCCAGCAGCCGGGGGATCAGGGGGCTAGCGGGAGCGGTTGAGCAGTACTTC.

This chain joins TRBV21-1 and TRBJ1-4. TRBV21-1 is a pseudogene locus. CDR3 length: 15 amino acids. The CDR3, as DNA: TGTGCCAGCAGCAAAGGGACCGAAGCAAATGAAAAACTGTTTTTT. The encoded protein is CASSKGTEANEKLFF.

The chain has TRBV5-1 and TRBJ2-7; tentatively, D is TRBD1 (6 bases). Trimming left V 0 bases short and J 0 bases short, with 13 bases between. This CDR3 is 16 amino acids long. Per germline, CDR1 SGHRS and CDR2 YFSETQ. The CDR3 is CASSLAPAGDSYEQYF. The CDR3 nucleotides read TGCGCCAGCAGCTTGGCTCCGGCAGGGGACTCCTACGAGCAGTACTTC.